This note documents a single T cell receptor (beta chain) sequence. The antigen is unknown. These data originate in a study of cytomegalovirus exposure and HLA in healthy donors. The PCR employed 60 Vbeta primers together with 13 Jbeta primers. The data were produced by immunoSEQ multiplex PCR, yet TCRdb's version contains in-frame clones alone and is incomplete. The data hold roughly 100,000 clones, with 70% to 80% observed a single time. Study-wide findings and caveats: A later analysis linked a missense variant in DCLRE1C to the trimming of TCR beta V and J genes.

The V gene's germline CDR1 is KGHSH and CDR2 LQKENI. With 0 bases removed from V and 9 bases from J, the gap between germline ends came to 11 bases. The CDR3 length is 14 residues. This sequence originates from a male donor in good health and CMV-seropositive. V usage is TRBV18 and J usage is TRBJ2-2, with a weak D call TRBD2 (6 bases). The sequenced sample consisted of PBMCs. CDR3: CASSPPGGERELFF. In DNA form, the CDR3 reads TGTGCCAGCTCACCACCGGGAGGAGAAAGGGAGCTGTTTTTT.